One sample yielded the 32 T cell receptor beta chains listed below, sequenced in a study of blood T cell repertoires in COVID-19. Clones were read by immunoSEQ multiplex PCR, and TCRdb kept only the in-frame ones, dropping some. This table has 250,000 to 350,000 clones, about 85% appearing once. Sequenced input: peripheral blood. Every receptor here comes from a woman in her forties or fifties who had recovered from COVID-19.

The rearrangement joins TRBV3-1 (or the pseudogene TRBV3-2) to TRBJ2-2; 12 bases map to TRBD1. Germline CDR1 reads LGHDT; CDR2 reads YNNKEL (reference sequence). The CDR3 covers 15 residues. V lost 4 bases and J lost 6; bases outside the gene matches: 3. The CDR3 region has the DNA TGTGCCAGCAGCCTGGGGACAGGGGGCGCCGGGGAGCTGTTTTTT. Translation: CASSLGTGGAGELFF.

The genes are TRBV6-5 and TRBJ2-1; D might be TRBD1 (6 bases). CDR1 is MNHEY, CDR2 SVGAGI, per germline. CDR3 size: 13 residues. The V gene lost 6 bases and the J gene lost 4 bases, with 10 bases spanning the gap. CDR3 in DNA: TGTGCCAGCAGGGGGGCGGGTTACAATGAGCAGTTCTTC. This encodes CASRGAGYNEQFF.

The chain uses TRBV28 and TRBJ2-7; 10 nucleotides line up with TRBD1. The V and J ends lost 4 bases and 0 bases, in that order; junction bases with no gene match: 3. The length of the CDR3 is 15 residues. Germline CDR1 and CDR2: MDHEN and SYDVKM. CDR3 region: CASSSRTGGSYEQYF. CDR3 nucleotides: TGTGCCAGCAGTTCGCGGACAGGGGGCTCCTACGAGCAGTACTTC.

The rearrangement joins TRBV28 to TRBJ1-2; 10 nucleotides agree with TRBD1. V lost 10 bases to trimming and J lost 11 bases; unmatched junction nucleotides: 4. Looked up from germline, CDR1 is MDHEN and CDR2 is SYDVKM. CDR3 length equals 10 residues. The CDR3 DNA reads TGTGCCACCAGACAGGGGGCGTACACCTTC. Residues: CATRQGAYTF.

This rearrangement joins TRBV6-6 to TRBJ2-5, with 10 bases lining up with TRBD2. V lost 5 bases, J lost 8 bases, and 17 bases stayed unmatched. Germline-derived CDR1 and CDR2 are MNHNY and SVGAGI (reference sequence). The CDR3 has 17 amino acids. CDR3 sequence: CASSLLNVGAGGVTQYF. The CDR3 bases are TGTGCCAGCAGTCTACTCAACGTTGGAGCGGGGGGGGTCACCCAGTACTTC.

This CDR3 reads CASSLKIGKGQGNPEAFF. In nucleotides, the CDR3 is TGTGCCAGCAGCTTAAAGATAGGAAAGGGACAGGGTAATCCTGAAGCTTTCTTT. The V call is TRBV7-3, the J call TRBJ1-1; TRBD1 aligns across 9 bases. Looked up from germline, CDR1 is SGHTA and CDR2 is FQGTGA. The junction had 15 bases not matched to a gene; V was cut back by 1 base and J by 6 bases. This CDR3 region has 18 residues.

This rearrangement joins TRBV20-1 to TRBJ2-1; TRBD1 aligns across 9 bases. Germline values: CDR1 DFQATT, CDR2 SNEGSKA (reference sequence). J was trimmed by 15 bases and V by 1 base; bases with no gene match: 4. The CDR3 contains 11 residues. CDR3 in DNA: TGCAGTGCTAGAGTCCGGGACAGGGTGTTCTTC. Translated: CSARVRDRVFF.

This chain joins TRBV18 and TRBJ2-2, with TRBD1 matching over 7 bases. Germline values: CDR1 KGHSH, CDR2 LQKENI. This CDR3 has 17 amino acids. Trimming removed 3 bases from V and 2 bases from J; junction bases left unmatched: 9. CDR3 loop: CASSPIAGTENTGELFF. Here the CDR3 DNA reads TGTGCCAGCTCACCTATAGCCGGGACAGAAAACACCGGGGAGCTGTTTTTT.

The chain is built from TRBV3-1 (or the pseudogene TRBV3-2) and TRBJ2-2, with 8 bases lining up with TRBD1. V lost 2 bases and J lost 7; bases outside the gene matches: 9. From germline, CDR1 is LGHDT and CDR2 YNNKEL (reference sequence). The CDR3 consists of 16 residues. DNA for the CDR3: TGTGCCAGCAGCCAACCCCGTGGACAGGGATTCGGGGAGCTGTTTTTT. Protein product: CASSQPRGQGFGELFF.

The gene calls are TRBV28 and TRBJ2-1, with 12 nucleotides matching TRBD2. This CDR3 comprises 16 residues. The germline V gene encodes CDR1 MDHEN and CDR2 SYDVKM. Germline trimming cut 2 bases from V and 9 bases from J; bases unmatched to any gene: 8. The CDR3 sequence: CASSLSPSGRAVEQFF. The CDR3 coding sequence is TGTGCCAGCAGTTTAAGCCCTAGCGGGAGGGCCGTTGAGCAGTTCTTC. The full variable domain, its missing parts supplied by reference TRBV28 and TRBJ2-1, is DVKVTQSSRYLVKRTGEKVFLECVQDMDHENMFWYRQDPGLGLRLIYFSYDVKMKEKGDIPEGYSVSREKKERFSLILESASTNQTSMYLCASSLSPSGRAVEQFFGPGTRLTVL.

V usage is TRBV5-6 and J usage is TRBJ1-2, with 7 bases identical to TRBD1. This CDR3 has 15 residues. The germline V gene encodes CDR1 SGHDT and CDR2 YYEEEE. J gave up 3 bases and V 2 bases, and 7 bases lay outside the gene matches. DNA for the CDR3: TGTGCCAGCAGCTTCCCGGGACAGAACCACTATGGCTACACCTTC. The encoded protein is CASSFPGQNHYGYTF.

The rearrangement joins TRBV27 to TRBJ1-4, with D hard to call. The V end was cut by 4 bases, the J end by 8 bases, with 20 bases between. Germline V CDR1 and CDR2: MNHEY, SMNVEV (reference sequence). This CDR3 is built from 16 residues. The CDR3 sequence is CASSSVPHWPREKLFF. In nucleotides, the CDR3 is TGTGCCAGCAGTTCTGTTCCTCACTGGCCTAGGGAAAAACTGTTTTTT.

The V gene is TRBV9, the J gene TRBJ1-2, with D possibly matching TRBD1 (5 bases). V was cut by 5 bases and J by 4 bases, with 15 bases left in between. Germline V gene data show CDR1 as SGDLS and CDR2 as YYNGEE. This CDR3 is built from 14 residues. This chain's CDR3 is CASSAGGDGYGYTF. DNA for the CDR3: TGTGCCAGCAGTGCCGGGGGGGATGGCTATGGCTACACCTTC.

This sequence joins TRBV7-2 and TRBJ2-5, with 7 bases matching TRBD2. CDR3 length: 14 amino acids. V was pared by 5 bases and J by 5 bases, with 8 bases of the junction left unmatched. Germline-derived CDR1 and CDR2 are SGHTA and FQGNSA. The CDR3 DNA reads as TGTGCCAGCAGCCGCCGGGAGGTTGGCGAGACCCAGTACTTC. It codes for CASSRREVGETQYF. The full variable domain, with the rest looked up from reference TRBV7-2 and TRBJ2-5, is GAGVSQSPSNKVTEKGKDVELRCDPISGHTALYWYRQSLGQGLEFLIYFQGNSAPDKSGLPSDRFSAERTGGSVSTLTIQRTQQEDSAVYLCASSRREVGETQYFGPGTRLLVL.

The chain recombines TRBV6-2 or TRBV6-3 with TRBJ1-6, with TRBD1 identical over 7 bases. Germline CDR1 MNHEY, CDR2 SVGEGT. This CDR3 comprises 15 residues. J gave up 10 bases and V 0 bases, and 6 bases lay outside the gene matches. In nucleotides, the CDR3 is TGTGCCAGCAGTTACTCGAGACAGGGTAGATCACCCCTCCACTTT. The encoded protein is CASSYSRQGRSPLHF.

The CDR3 region has the DNA TGTGCCAGCAGTCCCTTACAGGGAAACACTGAAGCTTTCTTT. Translated: CASSPLQGNTEAFF. The chain employs TRBV6-5 and TRBJ1-1, with D tentatively TRBD1 (6 bases). In germline, CDR1 is MNHEY, CDR2 SVGAGI. This CDR3 comprises 14 residues. Between the trimmed V and J ends, which lost 5 bases and 2 bases, there was a span of 12 bases.

The J gene is TRBJ2-6, the V gene TRBV5-6, with 9 nucleotides matching TRBD1. CDR1 is SGHDT and CDR2 is YYEEEE in the germline V gene. This CDR3 region has 19 residues. Trimming removed 4 bases from V and 2 bases from J; junction bases left unmatched: 13. The CDR3 region has the DNA TGTGCCAGCAGCCCCCAGGGGTTTGGGACAGGGCCTGGGGCCAACGTCCTGACTTTC. Its protein is CASSPQGFGTGPGANVLTF.

The chain carries TRBV24-1 and TRBJ2-7; maybe TRBD1 (5 bases). Germline-derived CDR1 and CDR2 are KGHDR and SFDVKD. The V end was cut by 1 base, the J end by 5 bases, with 8 bases between. The CDR3 covers 13 residues. CDR3 DNA sequence: TGTGCCACCAGTGATTTCGGACAAGACGAGCAGTACTTC. Protein product: CATSDFGQDEQYF.

V and J are TRBV11-3 and TRBJ2-1, with D possibly TRBD2 on 6 matching bases. Germline CDR1 and CDR2: SGHNT and YENEEA. V was shortened by 2 bases and J by 5 bases, with 13 bases between the two germline ends. This CDR3 region has 15 residues. The DNA of the CDR3 is TGTGCCAGCAGCTTAAGGGCGGGGTGGCACAATGAGCAGTTCTTC. Amino acids: CASSLRAGWHNEQFF.

The V call is TRBV7-9, the J call TRBJ1-1; D not certain. Germline values: CDR1 SEHNR, CDR2 FQNEAQ (reference sequence). CDR3 length: 13 amino acids. The ends were cut back, 1 base at V and 11 bases at J, with 14 bases in the middle. In nucleotides, the CDR3 is TGTGCCAGCAGCTTAGATCTCGGCAGAGGGGCTTTCTTT. This gives the protein CASSLDLGRGAFF. The entire variable domain, with the rest obtained from reference TRBV7-9 and TRBJ1-1, is as follows: DTGVSQNPRHKITKRGQNVTFRCDPISEHNRLYWYRQTLGQGPEFLTYFQNEAQLEKSRLLSDRFSAERPKGSFSTLEIQRTEQGDSAMYLCASSLDLGRGAFFGQGTRLTVV.

This clone was found once. The CDR3 bases are TGTGCCAGCAGCCTTCGCCAGGGTTACTACGAGCAGTACTTC. Its translation is CASSLRQGYYEQYF. This rearrangement joins TRBV7-8 to TRBJ2-7; D possibly corresponds to TRBD1 (5 bases). Trimming left V 5 bases short and J 3 bases short, with 14 bases between. CDR1 SGHVS and CDR2 FQNEAQ come from the germline V gene. The CDR3 length is 14 residues.

The J gene is TRBJ2-3, the V gene TRBV9, with 10 bases identical to TRBD1. The CDR3 totals 17 residues. Germline V gene lookup returns CDR1 SGDLS and CDR2 YYNGEE. The trim removed 0 bases at V and 4 bases at J, leaving 8 bases unmatched. CDR3 in DNA: TGTGCCAGCAGCGTAGACGGGACAGGGGCTTTGCCAGATACGCAGTATTTT. It is translated as CASSVDGTGALPDTQYF.

The V gene is TRBV19, the J gene TRBJ1-1; 7 nucleotides agree with TRBD1. Germline-derived CDR1 and CDR2 are LNHDA and SQIVND (reference sequence). With V trimmed by 2 bases and J by 1 base, 1 base remained unmatched. This CDR3 has 14 amino acids. CDR3 amino acids: CASSIRTGNTEAFF. CDR3 coding DNA: TGTGCCAGTAGTATACGGACAGGGAACACTGAAGCTTTCTTT. The full variable domain, rest sourced from reference TRBV19 and TRBJ1-1, is DGGITQSPKYLFRKEGQNVTLSCEQNLNHDAMYWYRQDPGQGLRLIYYSQIVNDFQKGDIAEGYSVSREKKESFPLTVTSAQKNPTAFYLCASSIRTGNTEAFFGQGTRLTVV.

The chain uses TRBV5-1 and TRBJ2-7; TRBD2 aligns across 8 bases. This CDR3 spans 15 amino acids. Per germline, CDR1 SGHRS and CDR2 YFSETQ. V shed 4 bases, J shed 4 bases, and the junction held 10 bases outside the gene matches. In nucleotides, the CDR3 is TGCGCCAGCAGCATCCTCGCGGGAGGTATATACGAGCAGTACTTC. Amino acids: CASSILAGGIYEQYF.

The chain recombines TRBV19 with TRBJ2-3; weak D call: TRBD1 (6 bases). The CDR3 has 13 residues. The V gene lost 5 bases and the J gene lost 6 bases, with 12 bases spanning the gap. Germline CDR1 and CDR2: LNHDA and SQIVND (reference sequence). The CDR3 DNA reads TGTGCCAGTAGTGAACAGGGTTGGGATACGCAGTATTTT. It yields the protein CASSEQGWDTQYF.

The chain recombines TRBV5-1 with TRBJ2-7, with 9 bases identical to TRBD2. Germline CDR1 reads SGHRS; CDR2 reads YFSETQ. V lost 4 bases, J lost 2 bases, and 4 bases stayed unmatched. This CDR3 is 14 amino acids long. This CDR3 is CASSTSGSPYEQYF. The CDR3 DNA is TGCGCCAGCAGCACTAGCGGGTCACCCTACGAGCAGTACTTC.

The J gene is TRBJ1-2, the V gene TRBV19; tentative D call: TRBD1 (6 bases). The V end lost 8 bases, the J end lost 14 bases, and 18 bases lay between the germline ends. Germline V lookup: CDR1 LNHDA, CDR2 SQIVND (reference sequence). The CDR3 is 11 amino acids. CDR3 sequence reads: CASGQGREKTF. The CDR3 region has the DNA TGTGCCAGTGGCCAGGGGCGTGAGAAAACCTTC.

The V call is TRBV7-8, the J call TRBJ1-5; weak D call: TRBD1 (5 bases). The CDR3 runs 18 residues. Trimming removed 4 bases from V and 1 base from J, with 20 bases in between. In germline, CDR1 is SGHVS, CDR2 FQNEAQ. The CDR3 loop is CASSSWVQGPVSNQPQHF. The CDR3 region has the DNA TGTGCCAGCAGCTCGTGGGTCCAGGGTCCGGTGAGCAATCAGCCCCAGCATTTT.

The chain recombines TRBV15 with TRBJ2-5; 7 positions match TRBD1. Per the germline V gene, CDR1 is LNHNV and CDR2 is YYDKDF (reference sequence). CDR3 length: 16 amino acids. V lost 2 bases and J lost 1; bases outside the gene matches: 7. The CDR3 DNA sequence: TGTGCCACCAGCAGAACCAGACAGGGCGCCCAAGAGACCCAGTACTTC. It yields the protein CATSRTRQGAQETQYF.

This chain connects TRBV6-2 or TRBV6-3 to TRBJ2-1, with TRBD2 identical over 8 bases. Trimming took 2 bases from V and 6 from J; bases not matched to a gene: 15. There are 18 residues in the CDR3. Germline lookup yields CDR1 MNHEY and CDR2 SVGEGT. Here the CDR3 reads CASSYTRSSGSRVNEQFF. DNA for the CDR3: TGTGCCAGCAGTTACACCAGGTCTAGCGGGTCGAGGGTCAATGAGCAGTTCTTC.

The chain employs TRBV15 and TRBJ2-5; TRBD1 matches 12 bases. Trimming took 0 bases from V and 1 from J; bases not matched to a gene: 6. The CDR3 extends over 18 amino acids. CDR1 LNHNV and CDR2 YYDKDF come from the germline V gene (reference sequence). CDR3 region: CATSRDLPGQGAQETQYF. The CDR3 DNA reads as TGTGCCACCAGCAGAGATCTCCCGGGACAGGGGGCCCAAGAGACCCAGTACTTC.

This sequence joins TRBV5-5 and TRBJ1-5; D possibly corresponds to TRBD1 (5 bases). The CDR3 is made up of 14 amino acids. Trimming left V 3 bases short and J 5 bases short, with 12 bases between. Germline values: CDR1 SGHKS, CDR2 YYEKEE (reference sequence). CDR3 DNA sequence: TGTGCCAGCAGCTCCCAGGGTATCGATCAGCCCCAGCATTTT. It specifies CASSSQGIDQPQHF.